The source of this T cell receptor (beta chain) is a study of beta chain features in type 1 diabetes. Study-wide background: Age, gender and cell yields were alike across patients and healthy donors.

Naive, central memory, regulatory and stem cell-like memory cells within the CD4+ compartment were sorted using CD45RO/CCR7/CD25/CD127/CD95/CD27. Sorting gave populations that all exceeded 98% purity. The authors reverse transcribed all of the isolated RNA, so sequencing captured expressed TCRB transcripts. Using immunoSEQ multiplex PCR, the repertoire was profiled, and TCRdb retains in-frame clones only, with some absent. This sample carries about 15,000 clones, 45% to 65% of them seen once, and the ten largest clones take around 0.5%. V shed 7 bases, J shed 1 base, and the junction held 12 bases outside the gene matches. The CDR3 is made up of 16 amino acids. Looked up from germline, CDR1 is MNHEY and CDR2 is SMNVEV (reference sequence).

The specimen sequenced was stem cell memory CD4+ T cells from blood. The V call is TRBV27, the J call TRBJ1-1; 7 bases line up with TRBD1. This clonotype was sampled from a woman aged 18-30 years in good health. In DNA form, the CDR3 reads TGTGCCAGCATTTTCAATGACAGGGTCGGGAACACTGAAGCTTTCTTT. It translates to CASIFNDRVGNTEAFF.